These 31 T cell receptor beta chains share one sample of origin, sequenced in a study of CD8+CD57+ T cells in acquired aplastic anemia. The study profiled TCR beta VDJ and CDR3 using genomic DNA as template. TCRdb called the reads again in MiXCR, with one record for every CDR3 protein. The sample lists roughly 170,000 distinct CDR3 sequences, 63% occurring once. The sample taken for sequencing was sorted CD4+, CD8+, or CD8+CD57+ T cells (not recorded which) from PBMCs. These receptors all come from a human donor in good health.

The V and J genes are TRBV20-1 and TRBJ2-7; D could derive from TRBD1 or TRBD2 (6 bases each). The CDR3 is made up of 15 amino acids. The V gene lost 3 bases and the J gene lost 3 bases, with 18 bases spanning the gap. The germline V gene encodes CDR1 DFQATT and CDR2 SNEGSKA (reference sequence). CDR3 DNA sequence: TGCAGTGCTAGCGGACCGGGGGCGACAGTCTACGAGCAGTACTTC. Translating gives CSASGPGATVYEQYF.

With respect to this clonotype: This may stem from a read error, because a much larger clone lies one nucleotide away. In DNA, the CDR3 is TGTGCCGGCAGCCCACTAAGGGCCCCCGAGGCTTTCTTT. Its protein is CAGSPLRAPEAFF. This rearrangement joins TRBV5-6 to TRBJ1-1, with unresolved D. The CDR3 is made up of 13 amino acids. Germline V gives CDR1 SGHDT, CDR2 YYEEEE.

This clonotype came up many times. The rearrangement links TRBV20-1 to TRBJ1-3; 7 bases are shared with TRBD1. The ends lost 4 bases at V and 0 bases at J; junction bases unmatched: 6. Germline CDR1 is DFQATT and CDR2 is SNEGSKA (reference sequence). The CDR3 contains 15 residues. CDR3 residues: CSATTGYFSGNTIYF. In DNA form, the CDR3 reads TGCAGTGCTACGACAGGGTACTTCTCTGGAAACACCATATATTTT.

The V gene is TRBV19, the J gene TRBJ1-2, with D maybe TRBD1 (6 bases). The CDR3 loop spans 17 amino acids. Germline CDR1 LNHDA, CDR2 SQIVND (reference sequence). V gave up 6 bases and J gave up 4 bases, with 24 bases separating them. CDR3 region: CASRKGGGMTSLYGYTF. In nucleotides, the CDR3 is TGTGCCAGTAGAAAAGGAGGGGGGATGACTTCGCTCTATGGCTACACCTTC.

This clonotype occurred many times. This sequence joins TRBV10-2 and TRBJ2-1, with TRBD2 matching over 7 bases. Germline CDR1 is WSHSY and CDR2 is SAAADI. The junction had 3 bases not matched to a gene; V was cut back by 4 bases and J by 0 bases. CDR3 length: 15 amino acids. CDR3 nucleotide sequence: TGCGCCAGCAGTGTTAGCGGGTACTCCTACAATGAGCAGTTCTTC. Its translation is CASSVSGYSYNEQFF.

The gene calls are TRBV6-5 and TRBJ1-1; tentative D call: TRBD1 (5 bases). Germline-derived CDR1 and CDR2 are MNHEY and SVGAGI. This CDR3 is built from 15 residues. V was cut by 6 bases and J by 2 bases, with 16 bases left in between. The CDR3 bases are TGTGCCAGCAGCTACCAGGAAGGGGAAAACACTGAAGCTTTCTTT. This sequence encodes CASSYQEGENTEAFF.

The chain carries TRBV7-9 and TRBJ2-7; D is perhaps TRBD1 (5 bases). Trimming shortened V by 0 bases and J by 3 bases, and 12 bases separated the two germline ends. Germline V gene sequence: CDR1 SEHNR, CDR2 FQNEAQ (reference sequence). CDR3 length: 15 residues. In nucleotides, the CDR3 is TGTGCCAGCAGCTTAGCCGGACACGGCCTCTACGAGCAGTACTTC. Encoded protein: CASSLAGHGLYEQYF.

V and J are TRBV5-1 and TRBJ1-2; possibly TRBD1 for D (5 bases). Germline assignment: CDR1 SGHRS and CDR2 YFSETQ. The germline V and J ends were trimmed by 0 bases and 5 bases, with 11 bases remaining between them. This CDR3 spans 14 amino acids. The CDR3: CASSLERGEYGYTF. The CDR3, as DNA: TGCGCCAGCAGCTTGGAACGGGGGGAATATGGCTACACCTTC.

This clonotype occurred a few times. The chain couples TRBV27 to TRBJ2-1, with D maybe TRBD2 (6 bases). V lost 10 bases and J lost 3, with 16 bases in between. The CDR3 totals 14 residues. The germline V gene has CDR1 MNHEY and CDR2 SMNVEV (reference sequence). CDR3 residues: CAILEGFNYNEQFF. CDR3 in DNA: TGTGCCATCCTGGAGGGATTCAACTACAATGAGCAGTTCTTC.

CDR3 protein: CASSQGLVSYEQYF. CDR3 in DNA: TGTGCCAGCAGCCAAGGACTGGTCTCCTACGAGCAGTACTTC. This chain connects TRBV7-2 to TRBJ2-7; D perhaps matches TRBD2 (5 bases). The CDR3 runs to 14 residues. Germline loops: CDR1 SGHTA, CDR2 FQGNSA. With 5 bases removed from V and 0 bases from J, the gap between germline ends came to 11 bases.

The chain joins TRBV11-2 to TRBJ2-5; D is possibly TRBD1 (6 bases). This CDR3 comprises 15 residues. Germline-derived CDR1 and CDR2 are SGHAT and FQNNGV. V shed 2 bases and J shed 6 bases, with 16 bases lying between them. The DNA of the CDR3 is TGTGCCAGCAGCTTATCAGGGGAAGTGACGAAGACCCAGTACTTC. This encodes CASSLSGEVTKTQYF.

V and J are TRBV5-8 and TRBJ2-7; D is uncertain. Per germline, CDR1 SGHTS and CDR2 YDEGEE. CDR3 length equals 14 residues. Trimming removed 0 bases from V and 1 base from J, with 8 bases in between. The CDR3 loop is CASSLDQASYEQYF. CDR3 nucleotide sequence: TGTGCCAGCAGCTTGGACCAGGCATCCTACGAGCAGTACTTC. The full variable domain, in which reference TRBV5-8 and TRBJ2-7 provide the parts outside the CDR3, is EAGVTQSPTHLIKTRGQQATLRCSPISGHTSVYWYQQALGLGLQFLLWYDEGEERNRGNFPPRFSGRQFPNYSSELNVNALELEDSALYLCASSLDQASYEQYFGPGTRLTVT.

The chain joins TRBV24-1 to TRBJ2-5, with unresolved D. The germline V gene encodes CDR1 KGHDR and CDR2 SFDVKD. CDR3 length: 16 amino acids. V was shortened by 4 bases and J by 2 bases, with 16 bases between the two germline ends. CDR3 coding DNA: TGTGCCACCAGTGACACCCCCAGAGGAGCGCAAGAGACCCAGTACTTC. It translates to CATSDTPRGAQETQYF.

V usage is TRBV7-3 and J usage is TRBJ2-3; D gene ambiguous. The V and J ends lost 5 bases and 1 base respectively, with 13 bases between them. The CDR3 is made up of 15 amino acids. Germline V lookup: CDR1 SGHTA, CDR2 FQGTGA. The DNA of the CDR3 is TGTGCCAGCAGCATCCGTCGGGTGGGCACAGATACGCAGTATTTT. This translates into CASSIRRVGTDTQYF.

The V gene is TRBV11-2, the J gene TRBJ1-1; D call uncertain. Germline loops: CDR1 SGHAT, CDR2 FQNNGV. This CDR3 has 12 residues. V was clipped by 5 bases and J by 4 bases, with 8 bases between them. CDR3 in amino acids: CASSGMGTEAFF. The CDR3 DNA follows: TGTGCCAGCAGCGGGATGGGCACTGAAGCTTTCTTT.

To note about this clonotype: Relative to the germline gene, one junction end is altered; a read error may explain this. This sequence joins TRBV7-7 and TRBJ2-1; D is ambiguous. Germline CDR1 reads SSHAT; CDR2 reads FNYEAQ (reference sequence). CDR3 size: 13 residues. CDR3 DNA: TGTGCTAGCAGCTTAGAGCCCGGATATGAGCAGTTCTTC. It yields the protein CASSLEPGYEQFF.

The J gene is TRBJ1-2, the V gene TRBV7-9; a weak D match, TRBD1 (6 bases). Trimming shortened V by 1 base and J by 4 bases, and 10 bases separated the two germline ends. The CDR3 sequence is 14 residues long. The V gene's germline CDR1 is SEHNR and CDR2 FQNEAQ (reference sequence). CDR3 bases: TGTGCCAGCAGCTTAGTTGCAGGGGCCTATGGCTACACCTTC. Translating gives CASSLVAGAYGYTF.

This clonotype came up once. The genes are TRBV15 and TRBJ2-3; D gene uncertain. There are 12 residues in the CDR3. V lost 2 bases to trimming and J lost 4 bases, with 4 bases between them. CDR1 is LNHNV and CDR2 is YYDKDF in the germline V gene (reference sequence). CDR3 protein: CATSRNADTQYF. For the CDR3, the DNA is TGTGCCACCAGCAGAAACGCAGATACGCAGTATTTT. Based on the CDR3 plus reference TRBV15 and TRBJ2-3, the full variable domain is DAMVIQNPRYQVTQFGKPVTLSCSQTLNHNVMYWYQQKSSQAPKLLFHYYDKDFNNEADTPDNFQSRRPNTSFCFLDIRSPGLGDTAMYLCATSRNADTQYFGPGTRLTVL.

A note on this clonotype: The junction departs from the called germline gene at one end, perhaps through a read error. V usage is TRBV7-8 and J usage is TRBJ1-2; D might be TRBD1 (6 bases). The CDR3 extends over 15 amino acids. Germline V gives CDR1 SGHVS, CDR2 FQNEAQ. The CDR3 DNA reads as TGCGCCAGCAGCCAATCCTGGACAGTAGCCTATGGCTACACCTTC. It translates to CASSQSWTVAYGYTF.

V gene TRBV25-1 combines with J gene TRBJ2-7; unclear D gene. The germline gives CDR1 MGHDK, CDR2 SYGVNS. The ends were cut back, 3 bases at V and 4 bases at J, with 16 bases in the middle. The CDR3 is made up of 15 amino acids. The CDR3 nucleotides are TGTGCCAGCAGTGATTTGACGGAGTCTGGGTACGAGCAGTACTTC. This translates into CASSDLTESGYEQYF.

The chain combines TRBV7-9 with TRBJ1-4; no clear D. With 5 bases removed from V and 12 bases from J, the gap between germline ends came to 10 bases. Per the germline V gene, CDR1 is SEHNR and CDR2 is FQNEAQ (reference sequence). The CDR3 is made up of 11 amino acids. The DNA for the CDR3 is TGTGCCAGCAGCAAGGGAACCGAACTGTTTTTT. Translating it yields CASSKGTELFF.

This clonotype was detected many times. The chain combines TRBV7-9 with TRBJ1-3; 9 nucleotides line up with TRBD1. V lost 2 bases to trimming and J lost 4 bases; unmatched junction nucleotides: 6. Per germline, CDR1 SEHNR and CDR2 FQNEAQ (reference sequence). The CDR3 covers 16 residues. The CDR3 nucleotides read TGTGCCAGCAGCTTAACATGGACAGGGGAAGGAAACACCATATATTTT. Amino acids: CASSLTWTGEGNTIYF.

As DNA, the CDR3 is TGTGCCAGCAGCGTAGCTGTACAGGGATCCGAGCAGTACTTC. Its protein product is CASSVAVQGSEQYF. The chain recombines TRBV9 with TRBJ2-7; maybe TRBD1 (6 bases). CDR1 is SGDLS and CDR2 is YYNGEE in the germline V gene. V lost 0 bases to trimming and J lost 6 bases, with 13 bases between them. The length of the CDR3 is 14 residues.

The CDR3 nucleotides are TGTGCCAGCAGCTTGAAAGGTCCCGATACGCAGTATTTT. Protein product: CASSLKGPDTQYF. The chain employs TRBV7-2 and TRBJ2-3, with D hard to call. The CDR3 is 13 amino acids. V gave up 3 bases and J gave up 6 bases, with 10 bases separating them. Germline V gives CDR1 SGHTA, CDR2 FQGNSA.

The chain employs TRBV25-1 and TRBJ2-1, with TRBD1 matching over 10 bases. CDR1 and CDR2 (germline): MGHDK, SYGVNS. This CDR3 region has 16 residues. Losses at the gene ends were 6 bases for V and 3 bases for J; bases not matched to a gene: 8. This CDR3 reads CASSPRDRGNYNEQFF. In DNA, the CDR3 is TGTGCCAGCAGCCCCCGGGACAGGGGCAACTACAATGAGCAGTTCTTC.

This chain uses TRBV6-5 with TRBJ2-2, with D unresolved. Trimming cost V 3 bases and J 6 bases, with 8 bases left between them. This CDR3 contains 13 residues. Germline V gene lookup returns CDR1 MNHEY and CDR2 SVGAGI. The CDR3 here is CASSYTSAGELFF. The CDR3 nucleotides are TGTGCCAGCAGTTATACCTCGGCCGGGGAGCTGTTTTTT.

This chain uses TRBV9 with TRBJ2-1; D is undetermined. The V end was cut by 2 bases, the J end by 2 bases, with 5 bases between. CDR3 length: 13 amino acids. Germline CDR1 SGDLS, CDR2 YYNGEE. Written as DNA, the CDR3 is TGTGCCAGCAGCGTGGCGACCTACAATGAGCAGTTCTTC. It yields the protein CASSVATYNEQFF. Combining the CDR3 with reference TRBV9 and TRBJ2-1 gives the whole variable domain DSGVTQTPKHLITATGQRVTLRCSPRSGDLSVYWYQQSLDQGLQFLIQYYNGEERAKGNILERFSAQQFPDLHSELNLSSLELGDSALYFCASSVATYNEQFFGPGTRLTVL.

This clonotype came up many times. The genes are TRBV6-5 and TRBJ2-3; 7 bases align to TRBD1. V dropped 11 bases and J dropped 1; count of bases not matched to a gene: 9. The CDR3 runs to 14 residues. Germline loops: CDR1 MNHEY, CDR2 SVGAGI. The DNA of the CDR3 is TGTGCCTGCTCACAGGGGTCACGCACAGATACGCAGTATTTT. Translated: CACSQGSRTDTQYF.

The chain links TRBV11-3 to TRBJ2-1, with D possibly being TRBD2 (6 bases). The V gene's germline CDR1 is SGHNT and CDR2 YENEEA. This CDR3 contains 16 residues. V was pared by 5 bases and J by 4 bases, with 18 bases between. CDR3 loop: CASSNRTSPHYNEQFF. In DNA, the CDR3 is TGTGCCAGCAGCAATCGAACTAGCCCCCATTACAATGAGCAGTTCTTC.

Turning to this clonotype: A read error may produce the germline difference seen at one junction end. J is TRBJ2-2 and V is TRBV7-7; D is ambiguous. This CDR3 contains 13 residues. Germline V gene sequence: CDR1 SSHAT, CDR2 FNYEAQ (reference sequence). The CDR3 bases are TGTGCTAGCAGCAGATACCCCTCCGGGGAGCTGTTTTTT. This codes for CASSRYPSGELFF.

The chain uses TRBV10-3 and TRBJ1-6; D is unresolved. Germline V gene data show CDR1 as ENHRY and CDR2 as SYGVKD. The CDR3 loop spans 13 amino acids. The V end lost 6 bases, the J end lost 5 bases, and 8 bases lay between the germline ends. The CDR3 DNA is TGTGCCATCAGCCCCGTAAATAATTCACCCCTCCACTTT. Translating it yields CAISPVNNSPLHF.